The 4 T cell receptor beta chains below all came from one sample that was sequenced in a study of cytomegalovirus exposure and HLA in healthy donors. This PCR relied on a set of 60 Vbeta primers and 13 Jbeta primers. The protocol was immunoSEQ multiplex PCR, while the TCRdb copy is restricted to in-frame clones and leaves out a portion. The sample has about 100,000 clones, around 80% seen once. Sequenced sample: PBMCs. These receptors were taken from a woman in her 50s in good health and CMV-seropositive.

This clone was counted a single time. The genes are TRBV27 and TRBJ1-6; D is ambiguous. From germline, CDR1 is MNHEY and CDR2 SMNVEV (reference sequence). V was cut by 3 bases and J by 4 bases, with 13 bases left in between. The CDR3 covers 16 residues. The CDR3, as DNA: TGTGCCAGCAGTTTGTTCCCCGAGGGATATAATTCACCCCTCCACTTT. Translating it yields CASSLFPEGYNSPLHF.

The CDR3 DNA reads TGTGCCAGCAGCTTAGCGCAAGGGGTCCCTGAAGCTTTCTTT. This codes for CASSLAQGVPEAFF. The chain joins TRBV7-9 to TRBJ1-1; perhaps TRBD1 as D (5 bases). V was shortened by 0 bases and J by 6 bases, with 11 bases between the two germline ends. The germline CDR1 and CDR2 sequences are SEHNR and FQNEAQ (reference sequence). The CDR3 loop spans 14 amino acids.

The chain links TRBV11-1 to TRBJ1-6; 7 bases agree with TRBD1. Germline-derived CDR1 and CDR2 are SGHAT and FQDESV (reference sequence). V was clipped by 5 bases and J by 11 bases; unmatched bases: 12. The CDR3 extends over 15 amino acids. CDR3 amino acids: CASSLGQVDGAPLHF. CDR3 DNA: TGTGCCAGCAGCCTCGGACAGGTTGATGGTGCACCCCTCCACTTT.

The rearrangement joins TRBV5-1 to TRBJ1-1, with D possibly being TRBD1 (6 bases). The V end lost 0 bases, the J end lost 4 bases, and 16 bases lay between the germline ends. CDR3 length equals 16 residues. Germline V lookup: CDR1 SGHRS, CDR2 YFSETQ. The CDR3 here is CASSLGGSGRGTEAFF. CDR3 nucleotides: TGCGCCAGCAGCTTGGGGGGATCTGGCAGGGGCACTGAAGCTTTCTTT.